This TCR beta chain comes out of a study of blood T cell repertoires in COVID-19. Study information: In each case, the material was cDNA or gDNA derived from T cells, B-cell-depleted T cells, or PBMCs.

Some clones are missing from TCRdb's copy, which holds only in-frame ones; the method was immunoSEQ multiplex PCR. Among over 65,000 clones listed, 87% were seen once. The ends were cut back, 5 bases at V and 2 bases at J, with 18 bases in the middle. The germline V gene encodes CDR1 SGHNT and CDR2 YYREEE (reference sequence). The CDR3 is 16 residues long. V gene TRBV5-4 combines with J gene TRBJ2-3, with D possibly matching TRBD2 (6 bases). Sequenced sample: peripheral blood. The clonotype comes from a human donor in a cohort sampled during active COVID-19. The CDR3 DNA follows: TGTGCCAGCAGTTCACTTGGCGGGGCCAACACAGATACGCAGTATTTT. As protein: CASSSLGGANTDTQYF.